The clone carrying this T cell receptor (beta chain) has a handful of counts. TCRbeta libraries were built with three rounds of nested PCR, modified from ARM-PCR. TCRdb fed the multiplex PCR reads into MiXCR, producing one record per CDR3 protein. This table has approximately 79,000 distinct CDR3 sequences, 61% appearing once. These data come from a study of tumor and adjacent non-tumor tissue in lung cancer. RNA was extracted from bulk tissue without any cell sorting. The TCR comes from a man between 65 and 79 years old with non-small cell lung cancer. The sample taken for sequencing was lung tumor tissue.

The CDR3 loop is CASSLSGRYEQYF. CDR3 DNA: TGTGCCAGCAGCCTCTCGGGGCGGTACGAGCAGTACTTC. The chain uses TRBV7-9 and TRBJ2-7; D possibly uses TRBD1 or TRBD2 (5 bases each). This CDR3 has 13 amino acids. V was shortened by 5 bases and J by 4 bases, with 12 bases between the two germline ends. Germline CDR1 and CDR2: SEHNR and FQNEAQ (reference sequence).